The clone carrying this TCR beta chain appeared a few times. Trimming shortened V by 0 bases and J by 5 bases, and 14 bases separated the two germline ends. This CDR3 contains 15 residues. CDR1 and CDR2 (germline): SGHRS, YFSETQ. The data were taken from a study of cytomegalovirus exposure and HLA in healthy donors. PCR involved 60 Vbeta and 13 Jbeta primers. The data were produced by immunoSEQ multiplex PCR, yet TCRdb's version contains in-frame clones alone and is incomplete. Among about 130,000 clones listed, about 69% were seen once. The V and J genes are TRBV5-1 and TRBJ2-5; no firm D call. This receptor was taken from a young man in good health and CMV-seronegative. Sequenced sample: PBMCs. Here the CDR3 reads CASSLAPGSLETQYF. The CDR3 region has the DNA TGCGCCAGCAGCTTGGCCCCTGGTAGCTTGGAGACCCAGTACTTC.